The rows below give T cell receptor beta chains drawn from one sample of a study of cytomegalovirus exposure and HLA in healthy donors. Only in-frame clones appear in the TCRdb table, and some are missing; sequencing was by immunoSEQ multiplex PCR. The repertoire holds 200,000 to 300,000 clones, approximately 87% seen once, with approximately 2.5% in the top ten. The sample was PBMCs. Every receptor here comes from a man aged 18 to 30 in good health and CMV-seronegative. Both conserved end residues are part of each CDR3. D genes are given only for firm matches. The size field is filled for only some rows; it gives once, few, many or a size class.

.	TRBV11-2	TRBJ1-4	TRBD1	CASSFRQGNEKLFF	TGTGCCAGCAGCTTTAGACAGGGGAACGAAAAACTGTTTTTT
few	TRBV19	TRBJ1-2	.	CASSPMQGNHGYTF	TGTGCCAGTAGTCCAATGCAGGGTAACCATGGCTACACCTTC
.	TRBV25-1	TRBJ2-5	.	CASSPGTSTQETQYF	TGTGCCAGCAGCCCGGGAACTAGTACACAAGAGACCCAGTACTTC
.	TRBV18	TRBJ1-2	.	CASSSSGTSYGYTF	TGTGCCAGCTCATCCTCCGGGACAAGTTATGGCTACACCTTC
.	TRBV6-5	TRBJ2-3	.	CASRSYSTDTQYF	TGTGCCAGCAGGTCCTACAGCACAGATACGCAGTATTTT
few	TRBV28	TRBJ1-2	.	CASSLQLYGYTF	TGTGCCAGCAGTTTGCAACTGTATGGCTACACCTTC
.	TRBV28	TRBJ2-7	.	CASTTVYEQYF	TGTGCCAGCACGACTGTCTACGAGCAGTACTTC
once	TRBV19	TRBJ2-7	TRBD2	CASSIAAGGASYEQYF	TGTGCCAGTAGTATAGCAGCGGGAGGGGCCTCCTACGAGCAGTACTTC
.	TRBV27	TRBJ2-3	TRBD2	CASARGGIGGDTQYF	TGTGCCAGCGCGCGGGGGGGGATTGGCGGCGATACGCAGTATTTT
few	TRBV6-4	TRBJ1-2	TRBD1	CASSHTGGYGYTF	TGTGCCAGCAGCCACACAGGGGGCTATGGCTACACCTTC
.	TRBV6-6	TRBJ2-7	.	CASSYSIGSPYEQYF	TGTGCCAGCAGTTACTCGATCGGGTCACCCTACGAGCAGTACTTC